The T cell receptor (beta chain) under discussion was sequenced for a study of T cells in Graves' hyperthyroidism and ophthalmopathy. Study-wide results and caveats: Ophthalmopathy stood apart from stable hyperthyroidism in a 13 V-J model.

In the case of this clonotype: Its antigen is undetermined.

The germline V gene encodes CDR1 WSHSY and CDR2 SAAADI. Between the trimmed V and J ends, which lost 3 bases and 5 bases, there was a span of 13 bases. This CDR3 region has 14 residues. What was amplified from RNA transcripts were TCR beta CDR3 regions. The HTBI set primed first-round TCR CDR3 RT-PCR. TCRdb used MiXCR to reprocess the multiplex PCR reads, holding one entry per CDR3 protein. Seen here are about 300,000 distinct CDR3 sequences, roughly 18% observed once, and the top ten hold less than 45%. Source material: blood. The J gene is TRBJ2-5, the V gene TRBV10-2; maybe TRBD2 (5 bases). The TCR sequence derives from a man over 45 with Graves' ophthalmopathy. The CDR3 loop reads CASSDASGRETQYF. The CDR3 region has the DNA TGCGCCAGCAGTGACGCCAGCGGACGGGAGACCCAGTACTTC.